This T cell receptor (beta chain) was found in a study of blood T cell repertoires in COVID-19. The method was immunoSEQ multiplex PCR; TCRdb's version includes in-frame clones alone and lacks a portion of them. Counted here are hundreds of thousands of clones, 90% occurring once; the ten biggest clones make up roughly 1%. The clonotype comes from a woman between 40 and 55 years old with COVID-19, enrolled during active disease. Specimen: peripheral blood.

CDR3 in DNA: TGTGCCAGCAGTGATTCCTCACTTTCTGGAAACACCATATATTTT. This sequence encodes CASSDSSLSGNTIYF. The gene calls are TRBV6-1 and TRBJ1-3; D call uncertain. CDR1 is MNHNS, CDR2 SASEGT, per germline. This CDR3 contains 15 residues. Deletions cut 3 bases from V and 1 base from J, with 10 bases between.